These 27 T cell receptor beta chains were sequenced from one sample in a study of regulatory T cells in long-lasting Graves disease (dated by TCRdb to the early 2020s). What the time point label conveys for this sample: newly diagnosed GD, antithyroid drugs for less than 3 months. For both TCR sequencing and RNA sequencing, RNA was extracted from PBMCs using TRIzol. The library was obtained by multiplex PCR. This sample was sequenced with an Illumina HiSeq 4000. CDR3 regions were amplified by Arm-PCR with iRepertoire HTBI primers to construct TCR beta libraries. TCRdb ran its own pipeline on the public reads, namely fastp trimming at Q25 and MiXCR clone calling, and kept in-frame beta chains. CDR3 protein sequences are deduplicated, and each keeps its most common genes and DNA. The sample includes roughly 610,000 distinct CDR3 sequences, with around 15% observed a single time. Approximately 12% of the sample belongs to the ten largest clones.

The same sample was also used in a study of T cells in Graves' hyperthyroidism and ophthalmopathy.

The sample consisted of peripheral blood mononuclear cells (PBMCs), taken at new diagnosis, from a patient treated with antithyroid drugs. The receptors were sampled from a man younger than 35 with Graves disease. Donor details come from another sample of the same person, matched by shared clones.

This clonotype is a singleton in its sample. The chain carries TRBV4-1 and TRBJ1-3; D might be TRBD1 (6 bases). Germline V CDR1 and CDR2: MGHRA, YSYEKL. This CDR3 spans 15 amino acids. V gave up 1 base and J gave up 3 bases, with 10 bases separating them. The CDR3 sequence is CASSQGQVVGNTIYF. The CDR3 nucleotides read TGCGCCAGCAGCCAAGGACAGGTGGTTGGAAACACCATATATTTT.

This clonotype was recorded at least ten times. The V and J genes are TRBV6-2 or TRBV6-3 and TRBJ1-5; possible D gene TRBD1, 5 bases. With 5 bases removed from V and 4 bases from J, the gap between germline ends came to 12 bases. Germline V lookup: CDR1 MNHEY, CDR2 SVGEGT. This CDR3 is 14 amino acids long. CDR3 bases: TGTGCCAGCAGTCGAGGAGGGGTGAATCAGCCCCAGCATTTT. This codes for CASSRGGVNQPQHF.

This clonotype was detected only a few times. The rearrangement links TRBV19 to TRBJ2-1; 11 bases line up with TRBD1. With V trimmed by 0 bases and J by 6 bases, 4 bases remained unmatched. This CDR3 spans 16 amino acids. Germline CDR1 LNHDA, CDR2 SQIVND (reference sequence). CDR3 region: CASSIDSGQGANEQFF. CDR3 in DNA: TGTGCCAGTAGTATAGATTCAGGACAGGGGGCCAATGAGCAGTTCTTC.

This clonotype occurred many times. V usage is TRBV7-8 and J usage is TRBJ2-7; D is uncertain. Germline CDR1 and CDR2: SGHVS and FQNEAQ. The CDR3 spans 15 residues. V dropped 4 bases and J dropped 3 bases, with 16 bases sitting between them. CDR3 residues: CASSSSGAGFYEQYF. In nucleotides, the CDR3 is TGTGCCAGCAGCTCCTCTGGAGCTGGATTCTACGAGCAGTACTTC. Looking up the rest from reference TRBV7-8 and TRBJ2-7 gives the full variable domain: GAGVSQSPRYKVAKRGQDVALRCDPISGHVSLFWYQQALGQGPEFLTYFQNEAQLDKSGLPSDRFFAERPEGSVSTLKIQRTQQEDSAVYLCASSSSGAGFYEQYFGPGTRLTVT.

There are many counts of this clonotype. The CDR3 DNA follows: TGTGCCACCTCCGGGACTAGCAATGGGGAGCAGTACTTC. Its translation is CATSGTSNGEQYF. The chain is built from TRBV2 and TRBJ2-7; 9 nucleotides agree with TRBD2. The CDR3 spans 13 residues. Germline CDR1 is SNHLY and CDR2 is FYNNEI. The V and J ends lost 10 bases and 7 bases, in that order; junction bases with no gene match: 11.

In this sample, this clonotype turned up many times. The chain couples TRBV7-9 to TRBJ2-5; D is uncertain. This CDR3 is 12 amino acids long. Trimming stripped 1 base from V and 7 bases from J, with 7 bases between. The germline CDR1 and CDR2 sequences are SEHNR and FQNEAQ (reference sequence). CDR3 coding DNA: TGTGCCAGCAGCTTAGAAACTGCGACCCAGTACTTC. It specifies CASSLETATQYF.

In its sample, this clonotype was seen many times. This chain joins TRBV2 and TRBJ2-3, with 10 bases matching TRBD2. V lost 4 bases and J lost 8; bases outside the gene matches: 6. Germline lookup yields CDR1 SNHLY and CDR2 FYNNEI. The CDR3 loop spans 14 amino acids. The CDR3 nucleotides read TGTGCCAGCAGTGGACTAGCGGGCGCCAGTACGCAGTATTTT. This encodes CASSGLAGASTQYF.

This clonotype showed up many times. The V call is TRBV7-8, the J call TRBJ2-7; 11 bases are a match to TRBD2. The CDR3 covers 15 residues. V lost 5 bases to trimming and J lost 6 bases; unmatched junction nucleotides: 9. Germline-derived CDR1 and CDR2 are SGHVS and FQNEAQ. CDR3 in DNA: TGTGCCAGCAGCCCGACCGGGACTAGCGGCGTCGAGCAGTACTTC. This sequence encodes CASSPTGTSGVEQYF. Full variable domain (remainder filled in from reference TRBV7-8 and TRBJ2-7): GAGVSQSPRYKVAKRGQDVALRCDPISGHVSLFWYQQALGQGPEFLTYFQNEAQLDKSGLPSDRFFAERPEGSVSTLKIQRTQQEDSAVYLCASSPTGTSGVEQYFGPGTRLTVT.

This clonotype turned up a few times. V and J are TRBV6-5 and TRBJ2-1; TRBD2 agrees at 9 bases. V was clipped by 2 bases and J by 9 bases; unmatched bases: 11. This CDR3 region has 16 residues. Germline assignment: CDR1 MNHEY and CDR2 SVGAGI. CDR3 loop: CASSYRSSASGVEQFF. In DNA, the CDR3 is TGTGCCAGCAGTTACAGGTCGTCTGCTAGCGGGGTTGAGCAGTTCTTC.

The genes are TRBV6-2 or TRBV6-3 and TRBJ1-5; tentative D call: TRBD1 (6 bases). CDR1 MNHEY and CDR2 SVGEGT come from the germline V gene. V lost 6 bases, J lost 7 bases, and 19 bases lay in between. The CDR3 loop spans 15 amino acids. The CDR3 sequence is CASRVQGTREQPQHF. CDR3 DNA sequence: TGTGCCAGCAGGGTCCAGGGGACCCGCGAGCAGCCCCAGCATTTT.

This clonotype was observed a single time. The CDR3 bases are TGTGCCAGCACTAGCGTAAACACCGGGGAGCTGTTTTTT. Its translation: CASTSVNTGELFF. The chain is built from TRBV6-1 and TRBJ2-2, with D maybe TRBD2 (6 bases). The CDR3 covers 13 residues. The germline V gene encodes CDR1 MNHNS and CDR2 SASEGT. The ends were cut back, 7 bases at V and 2 bases at J, with 8 bases in the middle.

The CDR3 nucleotides are TGTGCCAGCAGCGACACTAGCGGCTCCTACGAGCAGTACTTC. Translated: CASSDTSGSYEQYF. The rearrangement joins TRBV3-1 to TRBJ2-7, with 8 bases that match TRBD2. Germline CDR1 is LGHDT and CDR2 is YNNKEL (reference sequence). V shed 5 bases, J shed 0 bases, and the junction held 3 bases outside the gene matches. The length of the CDR3 is 14 residues.

This clonotype has just one count. V and J are TRBV28 and TRBJ1-4; TRBD1 is a possible D gene (5 bases). Germline V gives CDR1 MDHEN, CDR2 SYDVKM. V shed 10 bases and J shed 10 bases, with 19 bases lying between them. CDR3 length: 13 residues. CDR3 sequence: CATVGTDRGKLFF. The CDR3 DNA reads TGTGCCACGGTTGGCACGGATAGGGGAAAACTGTTTTTT.

This clonotype was seen ten or more times. This chain uses TRBV28 with TRBJ1-1; D not certain. The CDR3 length is 13 residues. Trimming pared 6 bases from V and 0 bases from J, leaving 8 bases between. CDR1 is MDHEN, CDR2 SYDVKM, per germline. The CDR3 DNA reads as TGTGCCAGCAGACTGCCCCTGAACACTGAAGCTTTCTTT. This encodes CASRLPLNTEAFF. Looking up the rest from reference TRBV28 and TRBJ1-1 gives the full variable domain: DVKVTQSSRYLVKRTGEKVFLECVQDMDHENMFWYRQDPGLGLRLIYFSYDVKMKEKGDIPEGYSVSREKKERFSLILESASTNQTSMYLCASRLPLNTEAFFGQGTRLTVV.

This clonotype was picked up a small number of times. The chain uses TRBV28 and TRBJ2-1, with 10 bases lining up with TRBD2. The CDR3 runs 20 residues. The germline CDR1 and CDR2 sequences are MDHEN and SYDVKM. With 6 bases clipped from V and 4 bases from J, the junction kept 21 bases outside the gene matches. The CDR3 nucleotides are TGTGCCAGCAGCCCGAGAAGTCTAGCGGGAGCCCTGCGCGATTACAATGAGCAGTTCTTC. Translating it yields CASSPRSLAGALRDYNEQFF. The variable domain in full, completed from reference TRBV28 and TRBJ2-1, reads DVKVTQSSRYLVKRTGEKVFLECVQDMDHENMFWYRQDPGLGLRLIYFSYDVKMKEKGDIPEGYSVSREKKERFSLILESASTNQTSMYLCASSPRSLAGALRDYNEQFFGPGTRLTVL.

Many counts were recorded for this clonotype. The chain recombines TRBV7-3 with TRBJ2-5; 8 bases are a match to TRBD1. This CDR3 has 16 amino acids. Germline trimming cut 5 bases from V and 5 bases from J; bases unmatched to any gene: 13. In germline, CDR1 is SGHTA, CDR2 FQGTGA. This chain's CDR3 is CASSNLPQGAGETQYF. As DNA, the CDR3 is TGTGCCAGCAGCAACCTCCCCCAGGGGGCGGGGGAGACCCAGTACTTC.

This clonotype was observed many times. This chain joins TRBV7-3 and TRBJ2-1; 8 nucleotides line up with TRBD1. The CDR3 is made up of 15 amino acids. J was trimmed by 6 bases and V by 5 bases; bases with no gene match: 9. The germline CDR1 and CDR2 sequences are SGHTA and FQGTGA. Written as DNA, the CDR3 is TGTGCCAGCAGCCCCTCTGGGGACAGGCGCAATGAGCAGTTCTTC. Its translation: CASSPSGDRRNEQFF. Using reference TRBV7-3 and TRBJ2-1 for the parts outside the CDR3, the full variable domain is GAGVSQTPSNKVTEKGKYVELRCDPISGHTALYWYRQSLGQGPEFLIYFQGTGAADDSGLPNDRFFAVRPEGSVSTLKIQRTERGDSAVYLCASSPSGDRRNEQFFGPGTRLTVL.

The sample holds a few counts of this clonotype. The chain has TRBV7-9 and TRBJ2-2; 12 positions agree with TRBD1. V lost 5 bases, J lost 8 bases, and 9 bases stayed unmatched. CDR3 length: 16 amino acids. Per the germline V gene, CDR1 is SEHNR and CDR2 is FQNEAQ (reference sequence). CDR3 residues: CASSPPGQGAIGELFF. CDR3 bases: TGTGCCAGCAGCCCGCCGGGACAGGGGGCAATTGGGGAGCTGTTTTTT.

In its sample, this clonotype was seen many times. The CDR3 DNA reads TGTGCCAGCAGGTCCTCCCCCGGACAGGGAAGGGTGGGCACTGAAGCTTTCTTT. Translation: CASRSSPGQGRVGTEAFF. The J gene is TRBJ1-1, the V gene TRBV11-2; 8 bases align to TRBD1. V lost 6 bases, J lost 4 bases, and 19 bases stayed unmatched. The germline gives CDR1 SGHAT, CDR2 FQNNGV. The CDR3 consists of 18 residues. Full variable domain (rest looked up from reference TRBV11-2 and TRBJ1-1): EAGVAQSPRYKIIEKRQSVAFWCNPISGHATLYWYQQILGQGPKLLIQFQNNGVVDDSQLPKDRFSAERLKGVDSTLKIQPAKLEDSAVYLCASRSSPGQGRVGTEAFFGQGTRLTVV.

The table lists this clonotype with many counts. V usage is TRBV29-1 and J usage is TRBJ1-1, with D tentatively TRBD1 (5 bases). This CDR3 comprises 15 residues. Trimming took 1 base from V and 0 from J, leaving 12 bases between them. Germline CDR1 and CDR2: SQVTM and ANQGSEA. CDR3 region: CSVEGGWGMNTEAFF. The DNA for the CDR3 is TGCAGCGTTGAAGGGGGGTGGGGGATGAACACTGAAGCTTTCTTT.

This clonotype was recorded many times. The chain uses TRBV20-1 and TRBJ2-3, with no clear D. Germline CDR1 reads DFQATT; CDR2 reads SNEGSKA (reference sequence). This CDR3 is 11 amino acids long. The CDR3 nucleotides read TGCAGCGTCTACAGCACAGATACGCAGTATTTT. Translated, it gives CSVYSTDTQYF.

The chain recombines TRBV12-5 with TRBJ2-2, with TRBD1 identical over 7 bases. V was pared by 5 bases and J by 5 bases, with 2 bases of the junction left unmatched. Germline CDR1 reads LGHNT; CDR2 reads FRNRAP. The CDR3 runs to 13 residues. In DNA form, the CDR3 reads TGTGCTAGTGGTGCAGGGGGTACCGGGGAGCTGTTTTTT. Translating it yields CASGAGGTGELFF. The full variable domain, with the rest looked up from reference TRBV12-5 and TRBJ2-2, is DARVTQTPRHKVTEMGQEVTMRCQPILGHNTVFWYRQTMMQGLELLAYFRNRAPLDDSGMPKDRFSAEMPDATLATLKIQPSEPRDSAVYFCASGAGGTGELFFGEGSRLTVL.

Only a few counts were recorded for this clonotype. The chain links TRBV7-2 to TRBJ1-5; possibly TRBD1 for D (6 bases). The CDR3 length is 15 residues. Germline V CDR1 and CDR2: SGHTA, FQGNSA. V lost 5 bases and J 4 bases, leaving 15 bases between the germline ends. CDR3 coding DNA: TGTGCCAGCAGCCAAGAAGCGGGGACAAATCAGCCCCAGCATTTT. It is translated as CASSQEAGTNQPQHF.

This clonotype was seen many times. The chain uses TRBV30 and TRBJ2-6; no firm D call. The germline V and J ends were trimmed by 2 bases and 1 base, with 6 bases remaining between them. Germline CDR1 GTSNPN, CDR2 SVGIG (reference sequence). The CDR3 is 14 amino acids. CDR3 sequence reads: CAWSIWSGANVLTF. The CDR3 region has the DNA TGTGCCTGGAGTATATGGTCTGGGGCCAACGTCCTGACTTTC. Full variable domain (rest looked up from reference TRBV30 and TRBJ2-6): SQTIHQWPATLVQPVGSPLSLECTVEGTSNPNLYWYRQAAGRGLQLLFYSVGIGQISSEVPQNLSASRPQDRQFILSSKKLLLSDSGFYLCAWSIWSGANVLTFGAGSRLTVL.

V usage is TRBV10-3 and J usage is TRBJ2-7; D perhaps matches TRBD1 (6 bases). V was clipped by 4 bases and J by 4 bases, with 20 bases between them. The CDR3 runs 16 residues. Germline V gene sequence: CDR1 ENHRY, CDR2 SYGVKD. CDR3 in DNA: TGTGCCATCAGTGGACCGTGGCAGGGGCTTTTGTACGAGCAGTACTTC. Translated, it gives CAISGPWQGLLYEQYF.

This clonotype was recorded many times. This chain connects TRBV27 to TRBJ2-7; possibly TRBD2 for D (5 bases). The CDR3 has 14 residues. CDR1 MNHEY and CDR2 SMNVEV come from the germline V gene (reference sequence). Trimming took 3 bases from V and 2 from J, leaving 11 bases between them. The DNA for the CDR3 is TGTGCCAGCAGTTTTTATAGCGCACCCTACGAGCAGTACTTC. Protein: CASSFYSAPYEQYF.

J is TRBJ2-2 and V is TRBV9; 10 bases line up with TRBD2. CDR1 is SGDLS and CDR2 is YYNGEE in the germline V gene. The CDR3 consists of 18 residues. Unmatched junction bases numbered 12, after V lost 1 base and J lost 6 bases. The CDR3 loop is CASSVRSGRALIAGELFF. The CDR3 coding sequence is TGTGCCAGCAGCGTAAGGAGCGGGAGGGCCCTCATCGCCGGGGAGCTGTTTTTT.